The clone carrying this TCR beta chain has more than one count but fewer than ten. The target antigen is unknown. The data stem from a study of T cell repertoires in aging, cancer and after chemotherapy. Study details: The whole study produced a dataset of roughly 8.8 million TCR reads. Findings of the study overall: In each cancer cohort, median generation probability increased across chemotherapy, suggesting thymic output rebounded. No conclusions about immunological memory after chemotherapy can be drawn from the repertoire data. Compared with age-matched healthy donors, untreated hematological or solid cancer patients showed higher blood TCR clonality.

Rearranged V-D-J TRB sequences were amplified with a mixed TRB-A/B primer pool. MiXCR, applied by TCRdb to the multiplex PCR reads, yields one record per CDR3 protein. This sample carries about 4,900 distinct CDR3 sequences, 45% to 60% of them seen once, and the ten largest clones take around 28%. CDR3 length equals 15 residues. Trimming removed 3 bases from V and 4 bases from J; junction bases left unmatched: 7. Looked up from germline, CDR1 is SGHDT and CDR2 is YYEEEE. Amplification of TCR beta used genomic DNA extracted from peripheral blood. Sequencing was carried out using blood. This clonotype was obtained from a human donor in good health. The chain recombines TRBV5-6 with TRBJ2-3; TRBD2 aligns across 8 bases. The CDR3 is CASSSLAGRADTQYF. In nucleotides, the CDR3 is TGTGCCAGCAGCTCCTTAGCGGGAAGGGCAGATACGCAGTATTTT.